This T cell receptor beta chain originates from a study of shared clonotypes between healthy human individuals (dated by TCRdb to the early 2020s). In the study overall: The cohort included three men and a couple of women between 18 and 49 years of age. Between about 0.8 and 9.5 billion PBMCs per donor were obtained by leukapheresis. For each donor, CD4 naive and CD4 memory were each given three plates, CD8 naive was given two plates, and CD8 memory was given one plate. Different laboratories and diverse techniques were used to prepare libraries and sequence TCR repertoires, to increase sequencing depth and limit assay-specific biases. To estimate repertoire size and how much clonotype sharing occurs between individuals, the study deeply sequenced the blood TCR repertoires of 4 to 6 healthy adults. General conclusions and limits of the study: Pairwise subsampling indicated that sequencing depth was expected to affect the degree of clonotype sharing among donors. Rarefaction of sorted-subset datasets indicated incomplete sequencing despite the large sequencing depth. Sampling was limited to blood, and TCR repertoires in tissue likely differ from TCR repertoires in blood. Estimated clonotype richness was generally larger for naive than for memory subsets. When a handful of donors were compared, the shared fraction of clonotypes was roughly 5% for naive CD4, 3.5% for naive CD8, more than 2% for memory CD4, and under 0.5% for memory CD8. Because the study included a small number of donors, the genetic and exposure-history diversity represented was limited. Compared with non-shared clonotypes, clonotypes shared by all four sorted-subset donors had higher generation probabilities.

This clone was seen a few times. The specificity of this receptor is unknown. Base qualities are not at hand, and no much larger clone is one base apart. The donors were healthy, HIV-negative adults who had no recently reported acute infections or vaccinations. Every donor was a Caucasian adult living in Nashville, Tennessee, USA. The CD8 memory samples were a combination of magnetically selected CD45RO+ cells and CCR7-negative CD45RA+ effector memory (TemRA) cells. Blood was obtained by leukapheresis, after which PBMCs were separated by Ficoll-Histopaque density gradient centrifugation and cryopreserved in liquid nitrogen vapor phase. Analytical flow cytometry was used to check the purity and quantity of every magnetically sorted T cell population. From each sorted fraction, genomic DNA was isolated and quantified by UV absorbance on a Nanodrop 2000c. For CDR1 and CDR2, the germline V gene (reference sequence) lists MNHEY and SMNVEV. V is reduced by 6 bases and J by 2 bases, leaving a spacing of 14 bases between them. From the cysteine through the phenylalanine, the CDR3 covers 14 amino acids. The only DNA kept is the CDR3, 42 bases in frame from the first base.

Using the deep immunoSEQ assay, multiplex PCR amplified TCR CDR3 regions from genomic DNA. Genomic DNA extracted from each cell subset was distributed evenly over all wells of several immunoSEQ 96-well plates, and each plate served as one replicate. For sorted subsets, about 210 ng of genomic DNA, equivalent to tens of thousands of T cell genomes, went into each replicate PCR. Purified libraries were measured with a Qubit 3.0 fluorometer, size-checked on a Bioanalyzer 2100, and measured again with the KAPA Library Quantification kit. Every immunoSEQ 96-well plate was sequenced on a dedicated single-read 150-cycle Illumina NextSeq 550 flow cell. The paper's processing steps were these. Because the immunoSEQ output included only junctional sequences and no quality scores, the filtering could not be the same as the filtering used for full-length reads. Sequences were annotated with PyIR, a Python wrapper for IgBLAST v1.9, using IMGT germline references to assign V/J genes and CDR3. Reads were filtered out if the reads had weak V/J assignments (E-value above 1e-6), no CDR3, stop codons, out-of-frame junctions, or ambiguous translated residues. A V3J clonotype was defined by an identical inferred V gene, J gene, and CDR3 amino acid sequence. The percentage overlap between two repertoires was calculated by dividing the number of shared unique clonotypes by the size of the smaller repertoire. Repertoire richness was assessed with RTK rarefaction, the Chao1 estimator, and Recon v2.1 estimates of unobserved clonotypes. Generation probabilities were computed with OLGA for all TCRbeta clonotypes obtained by the gDNA method from several donors. In TCRdb, the immuneACCESS table is reduced to in-frame sequences with V and J assigned. These tables do not hold every clone; where another copy was compared, an unresolved V gene accounts for under half, and the others remain unexplained. The V and J calls and clone size were taken over from that table, and D and trimming were inferred from the DNA. This sample lists 100,000 to 130,000 clones; roughly two thirds were detected once. The ten largest clones capture approximately 25% of the sample.

This clonotype originated in a woman younger than 45 in good health. The specimen sequenced was memory CD8+ T cells sorted from blood. The cell subset or site tag for this specimen amounts to: CD45RO+ cells pooled with CCR7-negative TemRA cells. The rearrangement combines TRBV27 with TRBJ2-7; a confident D gene designation cannot be given. The CDR3 reads CASRRASTPYEQYF. The sequence in DNA is TGTGCCAGCAGGCGTGCTTCTACTCCCTACGAGCAGTACTTC.